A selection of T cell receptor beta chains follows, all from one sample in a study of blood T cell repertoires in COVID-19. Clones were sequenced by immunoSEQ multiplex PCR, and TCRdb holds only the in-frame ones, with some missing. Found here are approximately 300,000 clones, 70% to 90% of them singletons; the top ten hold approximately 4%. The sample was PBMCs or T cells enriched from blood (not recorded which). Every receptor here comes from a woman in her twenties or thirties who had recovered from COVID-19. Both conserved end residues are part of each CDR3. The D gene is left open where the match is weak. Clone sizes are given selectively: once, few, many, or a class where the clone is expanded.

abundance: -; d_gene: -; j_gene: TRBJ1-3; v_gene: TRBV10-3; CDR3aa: CAISESEQDIIGNTIYF; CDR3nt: TGTGCCATCAGTGAGTCTGAACAGGACATAATCGGAAACACCATATATTTT
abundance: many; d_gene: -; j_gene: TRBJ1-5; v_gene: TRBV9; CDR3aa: CASSLSGTQPQHF; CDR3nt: TGTGCCAGCAGCCTGTCAGGCACCCAGCCCCAGCATTTT
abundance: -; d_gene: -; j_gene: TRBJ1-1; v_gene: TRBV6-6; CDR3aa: CASSMAGTEAFF; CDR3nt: TGTGCCAGCAGTATGGCTGGCACTGAAGCTTTCTTT
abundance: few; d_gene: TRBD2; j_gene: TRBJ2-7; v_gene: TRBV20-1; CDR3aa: CSASEAGGFYEQYF; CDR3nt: TGCAGTGCTAGTGAAGCGGGGGGGTTCTACGAGCAGTACTTC
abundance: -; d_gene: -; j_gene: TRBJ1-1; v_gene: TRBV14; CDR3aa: CASSQKRGGPKGTEAFF; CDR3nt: TGTGCCAGCAGCCAAAAGCGAGGGGGACCCAAGGGCACTGAAGCTTTCTTT
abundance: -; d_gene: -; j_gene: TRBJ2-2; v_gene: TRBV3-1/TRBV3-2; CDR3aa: CASSQGPGGEKPHTGELFF; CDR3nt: TGTGCCAGCAGCCAAGGTCCGGGCGGGGAGAAACCCCACACCGGGGAGCTGTTTTTT
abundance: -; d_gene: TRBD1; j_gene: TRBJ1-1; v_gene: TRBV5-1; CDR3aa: CASSFQGDTEAFF; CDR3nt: TGCGCCAGCAGCTTTCAGGGGGACACTGAAGCTTTCTTT
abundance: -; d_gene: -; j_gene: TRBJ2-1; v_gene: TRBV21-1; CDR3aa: CAPRWAGVRYNEQFF; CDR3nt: TGTGCCCCCCGCTGGGCGGGAGTAAGGTACAATGAGCAGTTCTTC
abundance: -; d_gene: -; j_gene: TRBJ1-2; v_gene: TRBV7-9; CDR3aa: CASSLAGQYGYTF; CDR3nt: TGTGCCAGCAGCTTAGCGGGCCAATATGGCTACACCTTC
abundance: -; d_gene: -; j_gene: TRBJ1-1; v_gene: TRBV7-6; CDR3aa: CASSRTRQEFMNTEAFF; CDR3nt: TGTGCCAGCAGCCGAACCCGACAGGAGTTCATGAACACTGAAGCTTTCTTT
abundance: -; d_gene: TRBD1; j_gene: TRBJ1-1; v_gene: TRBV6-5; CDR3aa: CASSKTGYLNTEAFF; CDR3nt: TGTGCCAGTTCAAAGACAGGGTACCTGAACACTGAAGCTTTCTTT
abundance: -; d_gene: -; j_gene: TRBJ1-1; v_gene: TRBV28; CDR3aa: CASSRGGGNTEAFF; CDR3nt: TGTGCCAGCAGCCGCGGCGGGGGGAACACTGAAGCTTTCTTT
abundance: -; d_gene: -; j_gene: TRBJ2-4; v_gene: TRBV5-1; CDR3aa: CASSTDTTENIQYF; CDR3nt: TGCGCCAGCAGCACGGACACAACGGAGAACATTCAGTACTTC
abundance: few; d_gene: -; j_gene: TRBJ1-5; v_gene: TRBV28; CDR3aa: CASSLFSGGARQPQHF; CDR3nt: TGTGCCAGCAGTTTATTCTCTGGGGGGGCGCGGCAGCCCCAGCATTTT
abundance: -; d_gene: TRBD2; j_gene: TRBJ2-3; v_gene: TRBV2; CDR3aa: CASNPSGGMGTQYF; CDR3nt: TGTGCCAGCAATCCTAGCGGGGGTATGGGTACGCAGTATTTT
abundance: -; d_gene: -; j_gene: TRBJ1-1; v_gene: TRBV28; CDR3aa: CASSFNGGRNTEAFF; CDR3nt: TGTGCCAGCAGTTTCAATGGGGGGAGGAACACTGAAGCTTTCTTT
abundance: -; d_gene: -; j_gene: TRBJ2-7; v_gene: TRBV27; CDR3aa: CASSLTPEFYRVDEQYF; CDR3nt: TGTGCCAGCAGTTTAACCCCAGAATTTTACAGGGTTGATGAGCAGTACTTC
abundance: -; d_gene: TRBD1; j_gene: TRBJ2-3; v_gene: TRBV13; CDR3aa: CASSLLLTGGLGDTQYF; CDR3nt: TGTGCCAGCAGCCTACTCCTCACAGGGGGCTTAGGAGATACGCAGTATTTT
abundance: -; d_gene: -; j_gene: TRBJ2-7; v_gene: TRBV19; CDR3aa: CASSIGRGGYSYEQYF; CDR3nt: TGTGCCAGTAGTATAGGGCGAGGGGGATACTCCTACGAGCAGTACTTC
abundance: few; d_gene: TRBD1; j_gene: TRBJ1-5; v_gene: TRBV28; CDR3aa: CASRPGTVNQPQHF; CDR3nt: TGTGCCAGCAGGCCTGGGACAGTTAATCAGCCCCAGCATTTT
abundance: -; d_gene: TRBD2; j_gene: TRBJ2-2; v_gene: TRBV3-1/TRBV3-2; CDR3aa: CASSRGLAGGTNTGELFF; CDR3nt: TGTGCCAGCAGCCGGGGACTAGCGGGAGGGACGAACACCGGGGAGCTGTTTTTT
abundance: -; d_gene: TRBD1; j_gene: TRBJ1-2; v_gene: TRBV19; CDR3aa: CASSGGTEYGYTF; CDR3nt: TGTGCCAGTAGTGGCGGGACAGAATATGGCTACACCTTC
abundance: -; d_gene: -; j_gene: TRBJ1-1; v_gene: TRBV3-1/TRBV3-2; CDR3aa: CASSQEGRGLNTEAFF; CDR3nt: TGTGCCAGCAGCCAAGAAGGGAGGGGCCTGAACACTGAAGCTTTCTTT
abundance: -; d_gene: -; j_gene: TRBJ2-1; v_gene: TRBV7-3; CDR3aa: CASSLRPGGYNEQFF; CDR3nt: TGTGCCAGCAGCTTAAGACCAGGGGGGTACAATGAGCAGTTCTTC
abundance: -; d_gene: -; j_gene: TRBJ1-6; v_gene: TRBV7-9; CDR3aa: CASSLDSSPLHF; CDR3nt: TGTGCCAGCAGCCTAGACAGCTCACCCCTCCACTTT
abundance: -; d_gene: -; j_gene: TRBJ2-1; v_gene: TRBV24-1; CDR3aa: CATSSVRDTLDNEQFF; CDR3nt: TGTGCCACCAGTAGCGTCCGGGACACATTGGACAATGAGCAGTTCTTC
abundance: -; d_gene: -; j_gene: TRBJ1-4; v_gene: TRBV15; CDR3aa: CATGTLPRDEKLFF; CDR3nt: TGTGCCACCGGGACACTACCCAGAGATGAAAAACTGTTTTTT
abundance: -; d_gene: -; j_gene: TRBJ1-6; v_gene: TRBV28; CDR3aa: CASSFGSSYNSPLHF; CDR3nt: TGTGCCAGCAGTTTTGGTAGCTCCTATAATTCACCCCTCCACTTT
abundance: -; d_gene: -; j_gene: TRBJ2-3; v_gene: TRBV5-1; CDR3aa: CASSLDRARTDTQYF; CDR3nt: TGCGCCAGCAGCTTGGACAGGGCTAGAACAGATACGCAGTATTTT
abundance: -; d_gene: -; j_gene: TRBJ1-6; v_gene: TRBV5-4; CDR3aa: CASSSTTGSYNSPLHF; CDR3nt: TGTGCCAGCAGCAGCACTACGGGCTCCTATAATTCACCCCTCCACTTT
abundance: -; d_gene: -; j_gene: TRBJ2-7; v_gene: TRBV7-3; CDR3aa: CASSPGSEYEQYF; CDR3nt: TGTGCCAGCAGCCCAGGGTCGGAGTACGAGCAGTACTTC
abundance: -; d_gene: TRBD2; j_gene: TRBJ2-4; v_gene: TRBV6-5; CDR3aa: CASSSGGMAKNIQYF; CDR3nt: TGTGCCAGCAGCTCGGGGGGGATGGCCAAAAACATTCAGTACTTC
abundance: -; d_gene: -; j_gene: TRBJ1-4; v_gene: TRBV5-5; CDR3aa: CASSLYEGRPQNEKLFF; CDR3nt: TGTGCCAGCAGCTTGTATGAGGGCCGTCCTCAAAATGAAAAACTGTTTTTT
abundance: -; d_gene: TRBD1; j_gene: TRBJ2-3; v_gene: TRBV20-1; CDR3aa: CSASTTRGLTDTQYF; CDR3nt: TGCAGTGCTAGTACTACTAGGGGGCTCACAGATACGCAGTATTTT
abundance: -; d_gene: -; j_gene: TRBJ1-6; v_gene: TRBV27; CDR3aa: CASSLLGGTLSPLHF; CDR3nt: TGTGCCAGCAGTTTACTTGGAGGGACCCTTTCACCCCTCCACTTT
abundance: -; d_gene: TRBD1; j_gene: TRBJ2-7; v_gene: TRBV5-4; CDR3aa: CASSVPGQEQYF; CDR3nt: TGTGCCAGCAGCGTCCCGGGACAGGAGCAGTACTTC
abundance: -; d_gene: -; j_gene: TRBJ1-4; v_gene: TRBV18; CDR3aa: CASSPPSYGAATNEKLFF; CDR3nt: TGTGCCAGCTCACCACCGAGTTACGGAGCTGCAACTAATGAAAAACTGTTTTTT
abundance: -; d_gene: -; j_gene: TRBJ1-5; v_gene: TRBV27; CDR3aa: CASSSLGTILGSFNQPQHF; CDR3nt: TGTGCCAGCAGTTCCCTTGGAACGATTTTGGGCAGTTTCAATCAGCCCCAGCATTTT
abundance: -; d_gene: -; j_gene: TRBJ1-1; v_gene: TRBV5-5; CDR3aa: CASSLALGRESTEAFF; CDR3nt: TGTGCCAGCAGCTTGGCCCTTGGACGGGAGAGCACTGAAGCTTTCTTT
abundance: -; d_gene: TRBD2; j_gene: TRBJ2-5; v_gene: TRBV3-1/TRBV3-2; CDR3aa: CASSSTGLAGGETQYF; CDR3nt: TGTGCCAGCAGCTCGACCGGACTAGCGGGGGGGGAGACCCAGTACTTC
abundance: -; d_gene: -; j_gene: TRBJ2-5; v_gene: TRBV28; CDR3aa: CASSPRTYYNQETQYF; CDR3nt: TGTGCCAGCAGTCCGAGGACATACTACAACCAAGAGACCCAGTACTTC
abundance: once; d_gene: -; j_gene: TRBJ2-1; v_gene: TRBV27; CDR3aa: CASSFSSSGGAGEQFF; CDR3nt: TGTGCCAGCAGTTTTAGTTCCTCTGGCGGGGCGGGGGAGCAGTTCTTC
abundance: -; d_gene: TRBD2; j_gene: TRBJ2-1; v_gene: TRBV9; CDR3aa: CASSTGTSGGYNEQFF; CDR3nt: TGTGCCAGCAGCACAGGGACTAGCGGGGGTTACAATGAGCAGTTCTTC
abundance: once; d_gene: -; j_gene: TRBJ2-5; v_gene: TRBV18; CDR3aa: CASSPGQSQETQYF; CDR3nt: TGTGCCAGCTCACCTGGACAGAGCCAAGAGACCCAGTACTTC
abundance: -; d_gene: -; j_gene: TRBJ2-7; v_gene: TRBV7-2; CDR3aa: CASSHFGISYEQYF; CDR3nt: TGTGCCAGCAGCCACTTCGGGATTTCCTACGAGCAGTACTTC
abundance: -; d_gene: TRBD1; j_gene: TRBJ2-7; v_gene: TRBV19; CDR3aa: CASGQGRYEQYF; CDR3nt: TGTGCCAGCGGACAGGGGCGATACGAGCAGTACTTC
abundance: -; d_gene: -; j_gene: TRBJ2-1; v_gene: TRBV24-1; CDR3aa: CATSEDRDRFGTRNEQFF; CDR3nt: TGTGCCACCAGTGAAGACAGGGACCGTTTTGGGACTAGGAATGAGCAGTTCTTC
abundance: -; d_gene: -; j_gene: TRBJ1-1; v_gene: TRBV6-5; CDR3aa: CASSYRTSNTEAFF; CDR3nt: TGTGCCAGCAGTTACCGGACAAGTAACACTGAAGCTTTCTTT
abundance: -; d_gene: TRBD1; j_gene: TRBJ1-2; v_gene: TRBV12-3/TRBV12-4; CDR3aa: CASSLATGVGYTF; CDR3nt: TGTGCCAGCAGTCTAGCGACAGGGGTGGGCTACACCTTC
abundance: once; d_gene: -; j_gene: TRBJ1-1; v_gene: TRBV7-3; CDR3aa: CASRRGPNTEAFF; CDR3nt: TGTGCCAGCCGCAGGGGCCCGAACACTGAAGCTTTCTTT
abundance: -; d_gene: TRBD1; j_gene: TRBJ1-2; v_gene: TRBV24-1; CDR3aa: CATSDLDRGGGYTF; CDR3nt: TGTGCCACCAGTGACTTGGACAGGGGAGGCGGCTACACCTTC
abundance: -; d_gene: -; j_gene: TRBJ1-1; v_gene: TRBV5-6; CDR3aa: CASSPTLQGWRTEAFF; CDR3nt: TGTGCCAGCAGCCCTACCCTACAGGGCTGGCGGACTGAAGCTTTCTTT
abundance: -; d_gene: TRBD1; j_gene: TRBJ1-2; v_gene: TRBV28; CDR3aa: CASRATGGASYGYTF; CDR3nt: TGTGCCAGCAGGGCAACAGGGGGCGCAAGCTATGGCTACACCTTC
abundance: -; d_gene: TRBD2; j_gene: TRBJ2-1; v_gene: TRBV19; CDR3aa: CASSTTGLAGAEEQFF; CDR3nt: TGTGCCAGTAGTACCACGGGACTAGCGGGAGCGGAAGAGCAGTTCTTC
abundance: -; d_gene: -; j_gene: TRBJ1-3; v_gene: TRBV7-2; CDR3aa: CASSLMGGGNTIYF; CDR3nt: TGTGCCAGCAGCTTAATGGGGGGAGGAAACACCATATATTTT